These 7 T cell receptor beta chains share one sample of origin, sequenced in a study of cytotoxic CD8 clonotypes in ibrutinib-treated CLL. Some clones are missing from TCRdb's copy, which holds only in-frame ones; the method was immunoSEQ multiplex PCR. The table lists 200,000 to 250,000 clones, 70% to 75% of them singletons. The material sequenced was PBMCs, taken after 12 months of ibrutinib treatment. All receptors derive from a human donor with chronic lymphocytic leukemia.

The chain joins TRBV6-6 to TRBJ1-5, with D possibly matching TRBD1 (6 bases). V was cut by 6 bases and J by 4 bases, with 13 bases left in between. CDR1 MNHNY and CDR2 SVGAGI come from the germline V gene (reference sequence). The CDR3 extends over 14 amino acids. CDR3 residues: CASSQKGGNQPQHF. As DNA, the CDR3 is TGTGCCAGCAGCCAGAAAGGGGGAAATCAGCCCCAGCATTTT.

J is TRBJ1-1 and V is TRBV28; no reliable D call. The ends were cut back, 2 bases at V and 5 bases at J, with 9 bases in the middle. Germline lookup yields CDR1 MDHEN and CDR2 SYDVKM. CDR3 length: 13 amino acids. In nucleotides, the CDR3 is TGTGCCAGCAGTTTACCCGGGCGAACTGAAGCTTTCTTT. This sequence encodes CASSLPGRTEAFF.

The chain is built from TRBV6-4 and TRBJ1-5; D not certain. This CDR3 comprises 13 residues. V lost 8 bases and J 0 bases, leaving 8 bases between the germline ends. Germline V gene data show CDR1 as MRHNA and CDR2 as SNTAGT. CDR3 protein: CASSTDSNQPQHF. CDR3 nucleotides: TGTGCCAGCTCGACCGATAGCAATCAGCCCCAGCATTTT.

The chain has TRBV13 and TRBJ1-3; D is unresolved. CDR3 length: 13 amino acids. V was clipped by 8 bases and J by 1 base, with 9 bases between them. The germline V gene has CDR1 PRHDT and CDR2 FYEKMQ (reference sequence). CDR3 DNA: TGTGCCAGCTTCAATCTATCTGGAAACACCATATATTTT. Residues: CASFNLSGNTIYF.

The V call is TRBV16, the J call TRBJ1-1; the D is unclear. The CDR3 runs 14 residues. Germline CDR1 and CDR2: KGHSY and FQNENV. Trimming removed 4 bases at V and 5 bases at J, with 14 bases between. DNA for the CDR3: TGTGCCAGCAGCCCCTGGCGACTATGGACTGAAGCTTTCTTT. Encoded protein: CASSPWRLWTEAFF. Filled out from reference TRBV16 and TRBJ1-1, the complete variable domain reads GEEVAQTPKHLVRGEGQKAKLYCAPIKGHSYVFWYQQVLKNEFKFLISFQNENVFDETGMPKERFSAKCLPNSPCSLEIQATKLEDSAVYFCASSPWRLWTEAFFGQGTRLTVV.

This chain connects TRBV4-3 to TRBJ2-7, with D possibly TRBD2 on 5 matching bases. The CDR3 runs 16 residues. CDR1 and CDR2 from the germline V gene are LGHNA and YSLEER. The V gene lost 0 bases and the J gene lost 3 bases, with 15 bases spanning the gap. The CDR3 coding sequence is TGCGCCAGCAGCCAAGAAAGCGGTGATCCCCGCTACGAGCAGTACTTC. It translates to CASSQESGDPRYEQYF.

The rearrangement joins TRBV6-5 to TRBJ2-1; D is possibly TRBD2 (5 bases). The ends were cut back, 2 bases at V and 0 bases at J, with 11 bases in the middle. Germline CDR1 is MNHEY and CDR2 is SVGAGI. The length of the CDR3 is 16 residues. The chain's CDR3 is CASSYILGSSYNEQFF. In DNA, the CDR3 is TGTGCCAGCAGTTACATACTAGGGAGCTCCTACAATGAGCAGTTCTTC.